In this sample, the clone carrying this T cell receptor beta chain turned up many times. This CDR3 comprises 14 residues. Trimming cost V 2 bases and J 3 bases, with 10 bases left between them. This entry is derived from a study of human T cells and chemical hapten exposure. Time point indicated: pre-sensitization, week 0. Documented treatment: therapeutic diphenylcyclopropenone sensitization with weekly scalp DPC. Blood collection happened ahead of applying each patch test. People who gave samples had alopecia, were 18 to 70 years old, and were suitable for DPC. The study's library attached unique molecular identifiers to single cDNA molecules. Via MiXCR, TCRdb re-called the RACE reads, giving one row per CDR3 protein. The table records more than 300,000 distinct CDR3 sequences, around 5.5% of them present only once.

The sequencing used whole blood, collected in connection with sensitization to the hapten diphenylcyclopropenone (DPC). The V call is TRBV12-3 or TRBV12-4, the J call TRBJ1-2; D ambiguous. This sequence originates from a woman younger than 35 with alopecia areata. Some clones in this sample may be carry-over from other donors' samples. The CDR3 loop reads CASSLLSGDYGYTF. The DNA for the CDR3 is TGTGCCAGCAGTTTATTGAGCGGGGACTATGGCTACACCTTC.